The 17 T cell receptor beta chains below come from one sample, sequenced in a study of blood T cell repertoires in COVID-19. Sequenced by immunoSEQ multiplex PCR; TCRdb stores in-frame clones only, minus some. The repertoire holds 300,000 to 400,000 clones, with approximately 86% as singletons. The specimen sequenced was peripheral blood. These receptors were collected from a woman aged 60-75 years with COVID-19, enrolled during active disease.

The chain is built from TRBV7-9 and TRBJ1-2; D may be TRBD1 (6 bases). Germline V gene lookup returns CDR1 SEHNR and CDR2 FQNEAQ (reference sequence). V was cut by 5 bases and J by 4 bases, with 26 bases left in between. The CDR3 sequence is 18 residues long. CDR3 protein: CASSPGPTGYRAIYGYTF. The CDR3 region has the DNA TGTGCCAGCAGCCCAGGTCCTACAGGGTACCGCGCGATCTATGGCTACACCTTC.

The table lists this clone with a few counts. The V call is TRBV30, the J call TRBJ2-7; no reliable D call. There are 15 residues in the CDR3. V lost 3 bases, J lost 3 bases, and 18 bases lay in between. The V gene's germline CDR1 is GTSNPN and CDR2 SVGIG (reference sequence). CDR3 sequence: CAWRVIQSAGYEQYF. In nucleotides, the CDR3 is TGTGCCTGGAGAGTAATCCAGTCGGCAGGCTACGAGCAGTACTTC.

This chain connects TRBV9 to TRBJ2-3; TRBD1 matches 12 bases. CDR1 and CDR2 from the germline V gene are SGDLS and YYNGEE. Trimming removed 4 bases from V and 3 bases from J; junction bases left unmatched: 18. The CDR3 has 20 amino acids. In DNA form, the CDR3 reads TGTGCCAGCAGCCACAATCCGGGACAGGGGGCTCCCTTCGGTACAGATACGCAGTATTTT. The encoded protein is CASSHNPGQGAPFGTDTQYF.

This rearrangement joins TRBV6-5 to TRBJ1-2; possible D gene TRBD1, 6 bases. The ends were cut back, 2 bases at V and 8 bases at J, with 15 bases in the middle. CDR1 MNHEY and CDR2 SVGAGI come from the germline V gene. The CDR3 runs 14 residues. The CDR3 spells CASSYRGHQGGYTF. DNA of the CDR3: TGTGCCAGCAGTTACCGGGGACACCAAGGCGGCTACACCTTC.

This clone is a singleton in its sample. This rearrangement joins TRBV2 to TRBJ2-7, with 8 bases matching TRBD1. The J segment lost 2 bases and the V segment lost 10 bases, leaving 7 bases of the junction unmatched. Germline V lookup: CDR1 SNHLY, CDR2 FYNNEI. This CDR3 is 13 amino acids long. In DNA form, the CDR3 reads TGTGCCATCGAGGGACAGGCCCCCTACGAGCAGTACTTC. Amino acids: CAIEGQAPYEQYF.

The chain employs TRBV30 and TRBJ1-5; perhaps TRBD1 as D (6 bases). The CDR3 has 16 amino acids. Trimming cost V 6 bases and J 1 base, with 19 bases left between them. Germline loops: CDR1 GTSNPN, CDR2 SVGIG (reference sequence). The CDR3 region has the DNA TGTGCCTGCACCCTCCAGCGGGGGCCCAGCAATCAGCCCCAGCATTTT. Its translation is CACTLQRGPSNQPQHF.

V usage is TRBV7-2 and J usage is TRBJ2-2; TRBD2 might be the D (5 bases). CDR1 is SGHTA and CDR2 is FQGNSA in the germline V gene. Trimming removed 5 bases from V and 4 bases from J, with 8 bases in between. The CDR3 extends over 13 amino acids. CDR3 bases: TGTGCCAGCAGCCGCGGACTCACCGGGGAGCTGTTTTTT. Its translation: CASSRGLTGELFF.

The chain links TRBV4-1 to TRBJ2-7; D uncertain. The CDR3 consists of 14 residues. Germline CDR1 MGHRA, CDR2 YSYEKL. Trimming pared 1 base from V and 0 bases from J, leaving 7 bases between. CDR3 nucleotides: TGCGCCAGCAGCCAAGTGGGCACCTCCTACGAGCAGTACTTC. Translation gives CASSQVGTSYEQYF.

This clone came up a few times. The chain joins TRBV7-2 to TRBJ2-1; TRBD2 agrees at 11 bases. The germline V gene has CDR1 SGHTA and CDR2 FQGNSA. The V gene end was trimmed by 1 base and the J gene end by 4 bases; junction bases not matched to a gene: 6. This CDR3 comprises 17 residues. The CDR3 loop reads CASSLVATSGGYNEQFF. The CDR3 bases are TGTGCCAGCAGCTTAGTGGCTACTAGCGGGGGTTACAATGAGCAGTTCTTC.

V usage is TRBV6-2 or TRBV6-3 and J usage is TRBJ2-2; perhaps TRBD2 as D (6 bases). Germline CDR1 reads MNHEY; CDR2 reads SVGEGT. The V end lost 6 bases, the J end lost 0 bases, and 20 bases lay between the germline ends. The CDR3 spans 18 residues. The CDR3 here is CASSPGPSALTNTGELFF. CDR3 DNA sequence: TGTGCCAGCAGCCCGGGGCCTAGCGCATTAACGAACACCGGGGAGCTGTTTTTT.

The rearrangement uses TRBV19 and TRBJ1-5, with no clear D. Per germline, CDR1 LNHDA and CDR2 SQIVND (reference sequence). V lost 6 bases and J lost 9, with 15 bases in between. The CDR3 is 13 residues long. The CDR3 DNA reads as TGTGCCAGTAGCCATCCAGGACGGGGGCCCCAGCATTTT. This sequence encodes CASSHPGRGPQHF. The full variable domain, completed using reference TRBV19 and TRBJ1-5, is DGGITQSPKYLFRKEGQNVTLSCEQNLNHDAMYWYRQDPGQGLRLIYYSQIVNDFQKGDIAEGYSVSREKKESFPLTVTSAQKNPTAFYLCASSHPGRGPQHFGDGTRLSIL.

A word on this clone: In the same sample, other DNA sequences code for this CDR3. The chain recombines TRBV7-2 with TRBJ1-3; D not certain. With 2 bases removed from V and 4 bases from J, the gap between germline ends came to 3 bases. Germline values: CDR1 SGHTA, CDR2 FQGNSA. This CDR3 spans 12 amino acids. The CDR3 DNA reads TGTGCCAGCAGCTTACGGGGAAACACCATATATTTT. Residues: CASSLRGNTIYF.

The chain combines TRBV19 with TRBJ2-3; 8 bases map to TRBD2. Trimming removed 3 bases from V and 6 bases from J; junction bases left unmatched: 14. The CDR3 has 17 amino acids. Germline values: CDR1 LNHDA, CDR2 SQIVND (reference sequence). The CDR3 loop reads CASSIHIAGRESDTQYF. The CDR3 region has the DNA TGTGCCAGTAGTATCCATATAGCGGGGCGCGAATCGGATACGCAGTATTTT.

The CDR3 DNA follows: TGCGCCAGCAGCTTGGCCCCTAGCGGGGGGGCCTCGTCCTACGAGCAGTACTTC. It specifies CASSLAPSGGASSYEQYF. The rearrangement joins TRBV5-1 to TRBJ2-7; 12 bases line up with TRBD2. The CDR3 loop spans 18 amino acids. J was trimmed by 1 base and V by 0 bases; bases with no gene match: 8. CDR1 and CDR2 (germline): SGHRS, YFSETQ.

The chain links TRBV9 to TRBJ2-7, with D uncertain. Germline V lookup: CDR1 SGDLS, CDR2 YYNGEE. V shed 4 bases and J shed 6 bases, with 14 bases lying between them. The CDR3 is 13 residues long. In DNA form, the CDR3 reads TGTGCCAGCAGCCCAGGTAGTCCCGGCGAGCAGTACTTC. Translation: CASSPGSPGEQYF.

The V gene is TRBV27, the J gene TRBJ2-2; no definite D call. The CDR3 extends over 15 amino acids. Germline lookup yields CDR1 MNHEY and CDR2 SMNVEV (reference sequence). V lost 3 bases and J 0 bases, leaving 8 bases between the germline ends. In DNA, the CDR3 is TGTGCCAGCAGTTTTGGCTTCCCGAACACCGGGGAGCTGTTTTTT. Translating it yields CASSFGFPNTGELFF.

The rearrangement links TRBV19 to TRBJ1-5; no firm D call. The length of the CDR3 is 13 residues. Trimming shortened V by 4 bases and J by 4 bases, and 8 bases separated the two germline ends. CDR1 and CDR2 (germline): LNHDA, SQIVND (reference sequence). The chain's CDR3 is CASSSTVNQPQHF. The CDR3 bases are TGTGCCAGTAGTAGTACAGTAAATCAGCCCCAGCATTTT.